The 14 T cell receptor beta chains presented below share a single source sample, sequenced in a study of blood T cell repertoires in COVID-19. TCRdb keeps only in-frame clones here, not all; method: immunoSEQ multiplex PCR. The data hold about 200,000 clones, with 80% to 90% observed a single time. Input material: PBMCs or T cells enriched from blood (not recorded which). All receptors derive from a middle-aged woman with acute COVID-19.

CDR3 region: CASSQQTGNNYGYTF. As DNA, the CDR3 is TGTGCCAGCAGCCAACAGACAGGAAATAACTATGGCTACACCTTC. This chain connects TRBV16 to TRBJ1-2; D might be TRBD1 (6 bases). This CDR3 region has 15 residues. With 2 bases removed from V and 1 base from J, the gap between germline ends came to 11 bases. Germline-derived CDR1 and CDR2 are KGHSY and FQNENV.

The rearrangement links TRBV9 to TRBJ2-5, with a possible D match to TRBD2 (6 bases). Germline V gives CDR1 SGDLS, CDR2 YYNGEE. V was trimmed by 0 bases and J by 5 bases, leaving 11 bases between them. The CDR3 consists of 14 residues. The CDR3 bases are TGTGCCAGCAGCGTAGCGGGAGCGTGGGAGACCCAGTACTTC. The encoded protein is CASSVAGAWETQYF.

A few counts support this clone. The junction shows a germline mismatch at one end, possibly a read error. Other DNA sequences in this sample translate to the same CDR3. The chain links TRBV20-1 to TRBJ2-7; possibly TRBD1 or TRBD2 for D (6 bases each). From germline, CDR1 is DFQATT and CDR2 SNEGSKA (reference sequence). The length of the CDR3 is 11 residues. The CDR3 DNA follows: TGCAGTGCTGGAGGGCAGGGGAAGCAATACTTC. It specifies CSAGGQGKQYF.

This clone has only a few counts. The chain has TRBV4-3 and TRBJ2-2; 8 bases align to TRBD2. The V segment lost 0 bases and the J segment 3 bases; nucleotides outside the gene matches: 6. This CDR3 has 17 amino acids. From germline, CDR1 is LGHNA and CDR2 YSLEER. The CDR3 region is CASSQEGGRRYTGELFF. CDR3 in DNA: TGCGCCAGCAGCCAAGAGGGCGGGAGGAGGTACACCGGGGAGCTGTTTTTT.

The chain is built from TRBV28 and TRBJ1-5; no firm D call. The CDR3 loop spans 12 amino acids. The germline CDR1 and CDR2 sequences are MDHEN and SYDVKM. V gave up 5 bases and J gave up 9 bases, with 11 bases separating them. CDR3 protein: CASSPPPGPQHF. As DNA, the CDR3 is TGTGCCAGCAGTCCCCCGCCGGGGCCCCAGCATTTT.

The J gene is TRBJ1-1, the V gene TRBV10-3, with a weak D call TRBD1 (6 bases). The V end was cut by 0 bases, the J end by 3 bases, with 14 bases between. CDR1 ENHRY and CDR2 SYGVKD come from the germline V gene. CDR3 length: 16 amino acids. CDR3 DNA sequence: TGTGCCATCAGTGAGTCCTCATCAGGGGCGGACACTGAAGCTTTCTTT. It specifies CAISESSSGADTEAFF.

This clone was seen a single time. The chain links TRBV29-1 to TRBJ1-1, with TRBD1 matching 8 bases. This CDR3 contains 12 residues. Per germline, CDR1 SQVTM and CDR2 ANQGSEA. Trimming removed 5 bases from V and 6 bases from J; junction bases left unmatched: 5. CDR3 protein: CSVRTGSPEAFF. The CDR3, as DNA: TGCAGCGTTCGGACAGGGTCGCCTGAAGCTTTCTTT.

The chain combines TRBV5-1 with TRBJ2-5; 9 positions match TRBD1. The V and J ends lost 2 bases and 1 base, in that order; junction bases with no gene match: 9. CDR3 length: 17 amino acids. Germline values: CDR1 SGHRS, CDR2 YFSETQ. The chain's CDR3 is CASSFGGQGGFQETQYF. DNA of the CDR3: TGCGCCAGCAGCTTTGGGGGACAGGGTGGCTTCCAAGAGACCCAGTACTTC.

The chain carries TRBV27 and TRBJ2-3, with D possibly matching TRBD2 (5 bases). The germline V gene has CDR1 MNHEY and CDR2 SMNVEV (reference sequence). The CDR3 sequence is 14 residues long. V lost 0 bases, J lost 5 bases, and 9 bases lay in between. The CDR3 is CASSLSEEGDTQYF. The DNA of the CDR3 is TGTGCCAGCAGTTTATCGGAGGAAGGAGATACGCAGTATTTT.

V usage is TRBV10-3 and J usage is TRBJ2-1; TRBD2 aligns across 9 bases. J was trimmed by 9 bases and V by 3 bases; bases with no gene match: 9. The CDR3 is 15 residues long. The germline CDR1 and CDR2 sequences are ENHRY and SYGVKD. CDR3 coding DNA: TGTGCCATCAGTGACTTCGCGGGAGGGCCCGTTGAGCAGTTCTTC. Its protein product is CAISDFAGGPVEQFF.

The chain recombines TRBV18 with TRBJ1-5, with 8 bases aligning to TRBD1. Germline CDR1 is KGHSH and CDR2 is LQKENI. The CDR3 is made up of 16 amino acids. With 0 bases clipped from V and 2 bases from J, the junction kept 3 bases outside the gene matches. This chain's CDR3 is CASSPPGQEGNQPQHF. CDR3 nucleotides: TGTGCCAGCTCACCACCGGGACAGGAGGGCAATCAGCCCCAGCATTTT.

This sequence joins TRBV27 and TRBJ2-7; TRBD2 might be the D (5 bases). Per germline, CDR1 MNHEY and CDR2 SMNVEV (reference sequence). Trimming cost V 2 bases and J 1 base, with 9 bases left between them. This CDR3 is built from 14 residues. The CDR3 DNA is TGTGCCAGCAGTTTAACGAGCGGTTCCTACGAGCAGTACTTC. Encoded protein: CASSLTSGSYEQYF.

V and J are TRBV6-1 and TRBJ1-2; D gene unclear. Per germline, CDR1 MNHNS and CDR2 SASEGT. V lost 2 bases to trimming and J lost 13 bases, with 17 bases between them. This CDR3 is built from 13 residues. CDR3 amino acids: CASSEFSGSFFTF. CDR3 DNA sequence: TGTGCCAGCAGTGAATTTTCTGGGAGTTTCTTCACCTTC.

This chain connects TRBV5-1 to TRBJ2-1, with 10 bases aligning to TRBD1. This CDR3 contains 15 residues. V dropped 2 bases and J dropped 2; count of bases not matched to a gene: 1. Germline V gene sequence: CDR1 SGHRS, CDR2 YFSETQ. CDR3 nucleotides: TGCGCCAGCAGCTTCGGACAGGGGGCCTACAATGAGCAGTTCTTC. This encodes CASSFGQGAYNEQFF.